The source of this T cell receptor beta chain is a study of beta chain features in type 1 diabetes. Expressed TCRB transcripts were sequenced because the entire RNA isolate underwent reverse transcription. This table comes from immunoSEQ multiplex PCR, and its TCRdb copy is limited to in-frame clones, with some not included. The profile shows some 120,000 clones, 17% of them singletons. The CDR3 consists of 15 residues. V was shortened by 6 bases and J by 1 base, with 14 bases between the two germline ends. CDR1 and CDR2 from the germline V gene are MNHEY and SVGAGI. Overall study findings and caveats: Equally in patients and controls, shorter templates might have been favored by PCR. Insertions were fewer and deletions more numerous at VDJ junctions in type 1 diabetes patients. Significant though moderate, a shortening of TCRB CDR3s appeared in all four CD4+ subsets of Type 1 diabetes patients. Cells carrying high TCR expression could end up over-represented when cDNA is sequenced.

This clone occurred a few times. The antigen is not known. Sequenced sample: central memory CD4+ T cells from blood. The chain carries TRBV6-5 and TRBJ2-3; tentatively, D is TRBD1 (6 bases). The TCR originated in a man in his late teens or twenties with type 1 diabetes. CDR3 residues: CASRLTGFGTDTQYF. DNA for the CDR3: TGTGCCAGCAGACTAACAGGGTTCGGCACAGATACGCAGTATTTT.